The TCR beta chain under discussion was sequenced for a study of T cells after yellow fever vaccination. TCRdb re-called the 5' RACE reads through MiXCR, storing one row per CDR3 protein. The table includes 400,000 to 450,000 distinct CDR3 sequences, around 20% detected once. The clonotype comes from a man between 18 and 35 years old who received the YFV17D yellow fever vaccine. This sample comprised PBMCs, obtained before the yellow fever booster vaccination.

This CDR3 is CASSLGGGDEAFF. In DNA, the CDR3 is TGTGCCAGCAGCCTAGGGGGAGGAGATGAAGCTTTCTTT. The J gene is TRBJ1-1, the V gene TRBV3-1; a possible D gene is TRBD1 (6 bases). CDR1 is LGHDT and CDR2 is YNNKEL in the germline V gene (reference sequence). V dropped 4 bases and J dropped 7 bases, with 13 bases sitting between them. This CDR3 has 13 residues. Together with reference TRBV3-1 and TRBJ1-1, the CDR3 gives the full variable domain: DTAVSQTPKYLVTQMGNDKSIKCEQNLGHDTMYWYKQDSKKFLKIMFSYNNKELIINETVPNRFSPKSPDKAHLNLHINSLELGDSAVYFCASSLGGGDEAFFGQGTRLTVV.